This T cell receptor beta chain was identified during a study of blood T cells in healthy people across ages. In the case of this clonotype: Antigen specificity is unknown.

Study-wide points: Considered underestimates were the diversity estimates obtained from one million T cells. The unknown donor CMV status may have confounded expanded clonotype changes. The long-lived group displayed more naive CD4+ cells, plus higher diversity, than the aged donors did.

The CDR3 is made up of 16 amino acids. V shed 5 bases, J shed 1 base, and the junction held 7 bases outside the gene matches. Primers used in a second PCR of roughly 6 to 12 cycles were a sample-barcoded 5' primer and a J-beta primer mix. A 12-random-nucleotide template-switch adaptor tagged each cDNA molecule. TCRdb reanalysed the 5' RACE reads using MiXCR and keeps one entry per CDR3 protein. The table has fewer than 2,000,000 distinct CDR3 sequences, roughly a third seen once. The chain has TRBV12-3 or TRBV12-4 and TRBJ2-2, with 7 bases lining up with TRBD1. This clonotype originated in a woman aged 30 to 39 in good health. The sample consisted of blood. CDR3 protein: CASSRPDRMNTGELFF. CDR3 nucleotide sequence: TGTGCCAGCAGTCGACCGGACAGGATGAACACCGGGGAGCTGTTTTTT.